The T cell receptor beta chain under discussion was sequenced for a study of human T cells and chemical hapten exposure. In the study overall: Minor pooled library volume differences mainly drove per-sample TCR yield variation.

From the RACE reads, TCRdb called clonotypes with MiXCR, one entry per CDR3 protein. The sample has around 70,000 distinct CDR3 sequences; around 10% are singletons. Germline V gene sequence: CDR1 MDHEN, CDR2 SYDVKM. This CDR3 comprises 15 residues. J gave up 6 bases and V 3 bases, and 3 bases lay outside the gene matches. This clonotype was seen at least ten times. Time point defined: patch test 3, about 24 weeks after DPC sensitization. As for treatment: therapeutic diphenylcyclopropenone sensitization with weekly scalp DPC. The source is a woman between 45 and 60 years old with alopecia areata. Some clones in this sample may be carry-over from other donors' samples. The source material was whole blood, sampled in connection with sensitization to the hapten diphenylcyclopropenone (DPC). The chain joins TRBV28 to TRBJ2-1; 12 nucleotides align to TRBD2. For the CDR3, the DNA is TGTGCCAGCAGTTTTTTGACTAGCGGGAGCAATGAGCAGTTCTTC. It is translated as CASSFLTSGSNEQFF.